This TCR beta chain was retrieved from a study of blood T cells in healthy people across ages. Overall study findings and caveats: Those diversity estimates obtained from one million T cells were thought to be underestimates. Since the PBMCs were unsorted, naive and antigen-experienced cells could not be conclusively compared.

Samples each had at least 5 micrograms of total RNA extracted. Remarks on this clonotype: What it binds is unknown.

CDR1 and CDR2 from the germline V gene are MNHNS and SASEGT. The CDR3 sequence is 17 residues long. Through a sample-barcoded 5' primer and a J-beta primer mix, a second PCR was run for about 6 to 11 cycles. TCRdb ran MiXCR on the 5' RACE reads and lists one entry per CDR3 protein. The table has hundreds of thousands of distinct CDR3 sequences, about 32% seen once. The rearrangement joins TRBV6-1 to TRBJ2-1, with 7 bases lining up with TRBD2. The tail of the sequence fits TRBJ2-7 better, so the J call may be wrong. This TCR was recovered from a woman older than 75 in good health. Sequencing was carried out using blood. The CDR3 DNA sequence: TGTGCCATCCCCAATGGGCCTAGCGGACGATATTACAATGAGCAGTACTTC. Protein sequence: CAIPNGPSGRYYNEQYF.